This note documents a single T cell receptor beta chain sequence. Its antigen is unknown. The CDR3 has 17 amino acids. Germline CDR1 KGHSH, CDR2 LQKENI. Unmatched junction bases numbered 14, after V lost 2 bases and J lost 5 bases. This sample is part of a study of OX40 agonist ivuxolimab in advanced cancers. Study-wide points: With doses of 0.1 to 3.0 mg/kg, CD4+ and CD8+ blood T cells had undergone clonal expansion by week 6. What antigens the expanded peripheral T cells recognized was never established.

Sequenced by immunoSEQ multiplex PCR; TCRdb stores in-frame clones only, minus some. The repertoire has about 82,000 clones, about 85% of them found once; the top ten carry 2% to 3%. This chain connects TRBV18 to TRBJ1-1, with 7 bases aligning to TRBD1. This specimen consisted of CD4+ or CD8+ T cells sorted from blood, obtained in a trial of the OX40 agonist ivuxolimab. This receptor was taken from an adult with an advanced solid tumor such as melanoma, head and neck, liver or kidney cancer. CDR3 loop: CASSPDRAWVRGTEAFF. CDR3 sequence (DNA): TGTGCCAGCTCACCAGACAGGGCATGGGTTAGGGGGACTGAAGCTTTCTTT.